The entry that follows covers one TCR beta chain sequence. Its cognate antigen is unknown. A read error may account for a junction end that differs from germline. The length of the CDR3 is 16 residues. Germline CDR1 reads MNHEY; CDR2 reads SMNVEV (reference sequence). The data are from a study of OX40 agonist ivuxolimab in advanced cancers. In the study overall: As their treatment, patients were administered ivuxolimab, an agonistic anti-OX40 (CD134) antibody. From about 20 to 79 years was the age range, with a mean of roughly 64 years, and 65% to 90% were male.

Assay: immunoSEQ multiplex PCR; the TCRdb copy retains only in-frame clones and omits some. The profile covers approximately 54,000 clones, with 85% to 95% appearing a single time and 8.5% to 9% taken by the ten largest. Study-level findings and limits: At 0.1 to 3.0 mg/kg and by week 6, clonal expansion occurred in CD4+ and CD8+ blood T cells.

The chain couples TRBV27 to TRBJ2-7; 7 bases line up with TRBD2. The sequencing here drew on CD4+ or CD8+ T cells sorted from blood, taken in a trial of the OX40 agonist ivuxolimab. The TCR comes from an adult with an advanced solid tumor such as melanoma, head and neck, liver or kidney cancer. This CDR3 reads CASSPRVAGASYEQYF. CDR3 sequence (DNA): TGTGCCAGCAGTCCACGTGTTGCGGGAGCGTCTTACGAACAGTACTTC.